The T cell receptor (beta chain) under discussion was sequenced for a study of CD8 T cells in ankylosing spondylitis. In the case of this clonotype: Its specificity is not known.

This CDR3 is 14 amino acids long. Trimming pared 1 base from V and 5 bases from J, leaving 12 bases between. Germline CDR1 and CDR2: SGHNT and YYREEE (reference sequence). With molecular barcodes, quantitative 5'-RACE was used to make the TCR beta libraries. TCRdb reprocessed the 5' RACE reads with MiXCR, giving one entry per CDR3 protein. The data contain over 600,000 distinct CDR3 sequences, around 19% of them singletons. Study findings and constraints: Clones linked to disease, bearing a CD8+ phenotype, were relatively rare in peripheral blood. The authors reported significant enrichment of disease-linked clones in matched ankylosing spondylitis synovial fluid. One TCR beta motif, made up of about 8 highly homologous variants, appeared characteristic of ankylosing spondylitis blood. In reactive arthritis synovial fluid and blood, some motif variants had been reported before.

The material sequenced was blood, either unsorted or a sorted T cell fraction (not recorded which). This receptor was taken from a male donor with ankylosing spondylitis. The chain has TRBV5-4 and TRBJ1-2; TRBD1 might be the D (5 bases). In DNA form, the CDR3 reads TGTGCCAGCAGCTTGTCAGGGAGTCTATATGGCTACACCTTC. It yields the protein CASSLSGSLYGYTF.